Sequencing of this T cell receptor beta chain was carried out in a study of blood T cell repertoires in COVID-19. Study at large: The cDNA or gDNA used as material had been derived from T cells, B-cell-depleted T cells, or PBMCs.

In the authors' methods: Reference gene primer amplification in the assay estimated nucleated cell counts. Sequencing was performed with immunoSEQ multiplex PCR; in TCRdb, only in-frame clones are kept and a portion is missing. V, J and clone size derive from that table, while D and trimming were established from the DNA sequence. The sample records approximately 330,000 clones, over 75% being singletons. CDR1 is LGHDT and CDR2 is YNNKEL in the germline V gene (reference sequence). Trimming removed 0 bases from V and 3 bases from J, with 15 bases in between. The CDR3 has 16 amino acids. Source material: peripheral blood. The sequence came from a woman between 45 and 65 years old with active or convalescent COVID-19. The chain has TRBV3-1 (or the pseudogene TRBV3-2) and TRBJ2-7; tentatively, D is TRBD2 (6 bases). CDR3 sequence reads: CASSQEYPVGSYEQYF. The CDR3 DNA sequence: TGTGCCAGCAGCCAAGAATACCCGGTCGGGAGCTACGAGCAGTACTTC.